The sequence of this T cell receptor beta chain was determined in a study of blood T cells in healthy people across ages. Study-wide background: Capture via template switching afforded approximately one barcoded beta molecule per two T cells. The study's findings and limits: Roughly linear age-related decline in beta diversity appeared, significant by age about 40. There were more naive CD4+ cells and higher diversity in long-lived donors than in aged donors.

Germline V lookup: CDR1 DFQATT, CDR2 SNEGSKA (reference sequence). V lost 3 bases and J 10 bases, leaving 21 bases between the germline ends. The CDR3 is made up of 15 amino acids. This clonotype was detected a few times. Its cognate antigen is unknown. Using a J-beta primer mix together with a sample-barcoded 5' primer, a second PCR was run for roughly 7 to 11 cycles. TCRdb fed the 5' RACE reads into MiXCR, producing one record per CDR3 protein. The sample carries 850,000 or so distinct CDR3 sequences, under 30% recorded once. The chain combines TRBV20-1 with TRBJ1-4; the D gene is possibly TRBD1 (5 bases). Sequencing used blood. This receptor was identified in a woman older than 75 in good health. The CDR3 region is CSARQYRQGSGKLFF. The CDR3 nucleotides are TGCAGTGCTAGGCAATATAGGCAGGGTTCGGGAAAACTGTTTTTT.